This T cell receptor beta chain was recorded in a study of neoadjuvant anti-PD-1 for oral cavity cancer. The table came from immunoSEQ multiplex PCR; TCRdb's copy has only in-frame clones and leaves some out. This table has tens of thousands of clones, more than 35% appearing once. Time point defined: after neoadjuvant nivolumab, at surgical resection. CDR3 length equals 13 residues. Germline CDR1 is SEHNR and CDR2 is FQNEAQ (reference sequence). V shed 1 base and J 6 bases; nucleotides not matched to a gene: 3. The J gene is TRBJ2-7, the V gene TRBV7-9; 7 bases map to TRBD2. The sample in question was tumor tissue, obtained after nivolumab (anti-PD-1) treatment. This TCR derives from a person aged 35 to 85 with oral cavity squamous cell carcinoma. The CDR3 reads CASSLERGREQYF. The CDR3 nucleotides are TGTGCCAGCAGCTTAGAGCGGGGCCGCGAGCAGTACTTC.